This TCR beta chain was recorded in a study of beta chain features in type 1 diabetes. In the study overall: Summed over all samples, the examined sorted cells came to 90 million to 120 million. Study-wide results and caveats: Naive, central memory and regulatory TCRB repertoires appeared more similar among patients than healthy donors.

Expressed TCRB transcripts were sequenced because the entire RNA isolate underwent reverse transcription. Profiled with immunoSEQ multiplex PCR; TCRdb holds only in-frame clones, not every one. The sample has around 450,000 clones, about an eighth seen once. This clone was seen repeatedly, ten times or more. The antigen is undetermined. This CDR3 region has 14 residues. Between the trimmed V and J ends, which lost 4 bases and 0 bases, there was a span of 10 bases. CDR1 is SQVTM and CDR2 is ANQGSEA in the germline V gene. This chain joins TRBV29-1 and TRBJ2-4; D is undetermined. Sequences were obtained from naive CD4+ T cells from blood. This clonotype was obtained from a woman under 30 in good health. The chain's CDR3 is CSVAPSLAKNIQYF. The CDR3 nucleotides are TGCAGCGTTGCTCCCTCCCTAGCCAAAAACATTCAGTACTTC.